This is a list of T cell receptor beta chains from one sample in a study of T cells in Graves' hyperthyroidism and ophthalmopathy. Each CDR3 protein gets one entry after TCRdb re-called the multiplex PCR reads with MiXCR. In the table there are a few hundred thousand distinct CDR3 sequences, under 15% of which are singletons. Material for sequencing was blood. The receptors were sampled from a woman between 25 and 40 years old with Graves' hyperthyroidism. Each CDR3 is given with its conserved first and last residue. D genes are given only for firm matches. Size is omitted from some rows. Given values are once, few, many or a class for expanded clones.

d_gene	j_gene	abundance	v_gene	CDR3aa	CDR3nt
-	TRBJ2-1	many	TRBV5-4	CASSLDNNEQFF	TGTGCCAGCAGCTTGGACAACAATGAGCAGTTCTTC
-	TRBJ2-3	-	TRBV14	CASSPVAGDMDTQYF	TGTGCCAGCAGCCCCGTGGCAGGGGATATGGATACGCAGTATTTT
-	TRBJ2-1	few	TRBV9	CASSPGPNSYNEQFF	TGTGCCAGCAGCCCGGGACCTAACTCCTACAATGAGCAGTTCTTC
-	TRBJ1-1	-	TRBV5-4	CASSARQKTSEAFF	TGTGCCAGCAGCGCCCGACAGAAAACCAGTGAAGCTTTCTTT
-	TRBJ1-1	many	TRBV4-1	CASSQEQRSEAFF	TGCGCCAGCAGCCAAGAACAAAGATCGGAAGCTTTCTTT
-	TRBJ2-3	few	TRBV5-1	CASSSDLASTDTQYF	TGCGCCAGCAGCTCCGATCTAGCAAGCACAGATACGCAGTATTTT
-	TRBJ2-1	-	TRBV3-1	CASRGTEDNEQFF	TGTGCCAGCAGAGGGACCGAGGACAATGAGCAGTTCTTC
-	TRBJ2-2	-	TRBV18	CASSPSSRVNTGELFF	TGTGCCAGCTCACCATCGTCCAGGGTAAACACCGGGGAGCTGTTTTTT
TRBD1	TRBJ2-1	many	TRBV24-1	CATGEGGVYNEQFF	TGTGCCACCGGCGAAGGGGGCGTCTACAATGAGCAGTTCTTC
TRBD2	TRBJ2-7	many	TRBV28	CASGASGRGGEQYF	TGTGCCAGTGGCGCTAGCGGGAGAGGAGGCGAGCAGTACTTC
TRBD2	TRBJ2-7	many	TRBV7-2	CASGTSGIYEQYF	TGTGCCAGCGGGACTAGCGGGATCTACGAGCAGTACTTC
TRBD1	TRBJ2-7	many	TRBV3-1	CASSQGTGGEQYF	TGTGCCAGCAGCCAGGGGACAGGGGGCGAGCAGTACTTC
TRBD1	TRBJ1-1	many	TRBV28	CASRDRGPEAFF	TGTGCCAGCAGGGACAGGGGGCCCGAAGCTTTCTTT
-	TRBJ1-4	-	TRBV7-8	CASSEAGPTNEKLFF	TGTGCCAGCAGTGAGGCAGGGCCAACTAATGAAAAACTGTTTTTT
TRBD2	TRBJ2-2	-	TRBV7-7	CASSLGLAGGVGELFF	TGTGCTAGCAGCTTGGGGCTAGCGGGAGGAGTCGGGGAGCTGTTTTTT
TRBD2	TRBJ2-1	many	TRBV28	CASKAAGGEVQFF	TGTGCCAGCAAGGCGGCGGGAGGTGAAGTGCAGTTCTTC
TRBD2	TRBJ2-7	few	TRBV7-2	CASSLVLLAGGPLPEQYF	TGTGCCAGCAGCTTAGTTCTTCTAGCGGGAGGGCCTCTCCCCGAGCAGTACTTC
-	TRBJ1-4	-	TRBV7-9	CASSPDEFRLFF	TGTGCCAGCAGTCCGGACGAGTTTAGACTGTTTTTT
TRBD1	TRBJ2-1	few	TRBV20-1	CSARDAGQGHLDEQLF	TGCAGTGCTAGAGATGCCGGACAGGGGCATTTAGATGAGCAGCTCTTC
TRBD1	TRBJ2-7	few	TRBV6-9	CASSNRGGLEQYF	TGTGCCAGCAGTAATAGAGGGGGCCTCGAGCAGTACTTC
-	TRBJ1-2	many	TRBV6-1	CASRGLSTNYGYTF	TGTGCCAGCAGGGGTTTGTCAACGAACTATGGCTACACCTTC